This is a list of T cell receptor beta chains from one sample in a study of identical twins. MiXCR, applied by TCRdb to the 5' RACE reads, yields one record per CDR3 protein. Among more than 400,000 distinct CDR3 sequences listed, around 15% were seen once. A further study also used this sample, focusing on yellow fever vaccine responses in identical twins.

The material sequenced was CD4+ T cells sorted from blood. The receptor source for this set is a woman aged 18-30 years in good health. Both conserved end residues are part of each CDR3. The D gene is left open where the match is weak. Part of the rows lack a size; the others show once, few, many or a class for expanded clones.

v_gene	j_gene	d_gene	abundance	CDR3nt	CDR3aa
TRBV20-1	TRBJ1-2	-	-	TGCAGTGCGGAGGGAGGGGACGGGTATGGCTACACCTTC	CSAEGGDGYGYTF
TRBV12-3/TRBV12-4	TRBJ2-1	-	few	TGTGCCAGCAGTTTAAGCCAGTCCCATGAGCAGTTCTTC	CASSLSQSHEQFF
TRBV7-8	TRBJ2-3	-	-	TGTGCCAGCAGCCCCTCCCGGACAAGCACAGATACGCAGTATTTT	CASSPSRTSTDTQYF
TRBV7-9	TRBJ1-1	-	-	TGTGCCAGCAGCTTAGAGGGATATGAAGCTTTCTTT	CASSLEGYEAFF
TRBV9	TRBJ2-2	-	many	TGTGCCAGCAGCGCCATCGGCACCGGGGAGCTGTTTTTT	CASSAIGTGELFF
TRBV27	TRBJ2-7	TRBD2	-	TGTGCCAGCAGCCGAGATCGGACTAGCGGGAGAAGTGAGCAGTACTTC	CASSRDRTSGRSEQYF
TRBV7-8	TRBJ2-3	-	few	TGTGCCAGCAGCCTCGAGTGGGGGAGCACAGATACGCAGTATTTT	CASSLEWGSTDTQYF
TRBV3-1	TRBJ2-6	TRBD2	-	TGTGCCAGCAGCCACGCGGGGGCTGGGGCCAACGTCCTGACTTTC	CASSHAGAGANVLTF
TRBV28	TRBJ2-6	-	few	TGTGCCAGCGAGGCAGTTTCTGGGGCCAACGTCCTGACTTTC	CASEAVSGANVLTF
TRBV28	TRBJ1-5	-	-	TGTGCCAGCAGTTTCCCGGCAGGGGCGAGCGGTCAGCCCCAGCATTTT	CASSFPAGASGQPQHF
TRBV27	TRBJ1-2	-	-	TGTGCCAGCAGTTTAACTGTGACAGGCCTCTATGGCTACACCTTC	CASSLTVTGLYGYTF
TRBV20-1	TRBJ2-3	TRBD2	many	TGCAGTGCTGATTCGGGGGGGTCAGATACGCAGTATTTT	CSADSGGSDTQYF
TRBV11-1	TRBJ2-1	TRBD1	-	TGTGCCAGCAGCTTAGCCGGGACAGGGGACTACTACAATGAGCAGTTCTTC	CASSLAGTGDYYNEQFF
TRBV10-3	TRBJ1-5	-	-	TGTGCCACCTCCCGGGAGGATAGCAATCAGCCCCAGCATTTT	CATSREDSNQPQHF
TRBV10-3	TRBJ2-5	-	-	TGTGCCATCAGTGAGCGGGGGGCTCAAGAGACCCAGTACTTC	CAISERGAQETQYF
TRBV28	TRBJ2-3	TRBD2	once	TGTGCCAGCAGTCTGCAACTAGCGAGTCGCACAGATACGCAGTATTTT	CASSLQLASRTDTQYF
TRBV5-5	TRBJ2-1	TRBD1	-	TGTGCCAGCAGCTTGAGGGACAGTAAGGGATACAATGAGCAGTTCTTC	CASSLRDSKGYNEQFF
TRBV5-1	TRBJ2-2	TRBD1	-	TGCGCCAGCAGCTTGACCTGGACAGGGACGAACACCGGGGAGCTGTTTTTT	CASSLTWTGTNTGELFF
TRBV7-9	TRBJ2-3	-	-	TGTGCCAGCAGCTTAGTCCACGATACGCAGTATTTT	CASSLVHDTQYF
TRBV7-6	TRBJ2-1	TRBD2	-	TGTGCCAGCAGCGGACTATTTGGACTAGCGGTTACCTACAATGAGCAGTTCTTC	CASSGLFGLAVTYNEQFF
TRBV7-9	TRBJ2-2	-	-	TGTGCCAGCAGTAAACAGGGCCCCGGGGAGCTGTTTTTT	CASSKQGPGELFF
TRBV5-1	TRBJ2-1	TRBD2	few	TGCGCCAGCAGCCTATCTTGGACTAGCGAATACAATGAGCAGTTCTTC	CASSLSWTSEYNEQFF
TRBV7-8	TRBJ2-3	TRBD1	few	TGTGCCAGCAGCTTAGCGGTGTGGGGACAGGGGTATTCAGATACGCAGTATTTT	CASSLAVWGQGYSDTQYF
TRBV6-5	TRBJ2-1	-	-	TGTGCCAGCAGTTACGGGGCTAGGGCCGACAATGAGCAGTTCTTC	CASSYGARADNEQFF
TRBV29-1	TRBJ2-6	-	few	TGCAGCGTTCCCGGGGGTGGGGCCAACGTCCTGACTTTC	CSVPGGGANVLTF
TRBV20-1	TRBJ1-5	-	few	TGCAGCCTAGAGACCTTATATAGCAATCAGCCCCAGCATTTT	CSLETLYSNQPQHF
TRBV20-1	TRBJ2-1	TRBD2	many	TGCAGTGCTAGAGATGTTAGGCCTAGCGGGAGCCTCTCTGAGCAGTTCTTC	CSARDVRPSGSLSEQFF
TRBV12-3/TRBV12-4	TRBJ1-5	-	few	TGTGCCAGCAGTTCCGCCCCTGGACAGCCCCAGCATTTT	CASSSAPGQPQHF
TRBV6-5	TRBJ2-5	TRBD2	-	TGTGCCAGCAGTTACTTTGGAACTAGCGGGCCGGAGTCGGAAGAGACCCAGTACTTC	CASSYFGTSGPESEETQYF
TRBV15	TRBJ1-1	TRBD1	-	TGTGCCACCAGTGGACAGGAGAACACTGAAGCTTTCTTT	CATSGQENTEAFF
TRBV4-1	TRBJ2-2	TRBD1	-	TGCGCCAGCAGCCAGGAACAGGGGTTTGCCGGGGAGCTGTTTTTT	CASSQEQGFAGELFF
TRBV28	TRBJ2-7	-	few	TGTGCCAGCAGTTCCGCCGCAGGAGGGCTGCGGCTCTCCTACGAGCAGTACTTC	CASSSAAGGLRLSYEQYF
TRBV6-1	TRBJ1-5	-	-	TGTGCCAGCAGTAAAAGGGGACCGAATCAGCCCCAGCATTTT	CASSKRGPNQPQHF
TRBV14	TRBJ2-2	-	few	TGTGCCAGCAGCCAATCCGGGAGCTCCTTGAACACCGGGGAGCTGTTTTTT	CASSQSGSSLNTGELFF
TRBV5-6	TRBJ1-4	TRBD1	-	TGTGCCAGCAGCTTGGGGAAAGGCGGGGGACAGGCCATAAAAGTACGGGATGAAAAACTGTTTTTT	CASSLGKGGGQAIKVRDEKLFF
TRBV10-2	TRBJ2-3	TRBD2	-	TGCGCCAGCATTAGCGGGAGGACAGATACGCAGTATTTT	CASISGRTDTQYF
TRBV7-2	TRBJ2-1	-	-	TGTGCCAGCAGCTTAGTAGGGGGGTATACAATTAATGAGCAGTTCTTC	CASSLVGGYTINEQFF
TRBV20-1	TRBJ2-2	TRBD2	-	TGCAGTGCTCCTAGCGGGGGGGCCGGACCCGGGGAGCTGTTTTTT	CSAPSGGAGPGELFF
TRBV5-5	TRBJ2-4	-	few	TGTGCCAGCAGCTTGGACGAGATAAAAAACATTCAGTACTTC	CASSLDEIKNIQYF
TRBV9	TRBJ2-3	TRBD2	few	TGTGCCAGCAGCACTAGCGGGAGGGACCCCGGTACGCAGTATTTT	CASSTSGRDPGTQYF
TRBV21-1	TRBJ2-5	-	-	-	CASSKRVWGQGAWETQYF
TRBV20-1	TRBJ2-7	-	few	TGCAGTGCTCAACGACCACAGAACGTCTACGAGCAGTACTTC	CSAQRPQNVYEQYF
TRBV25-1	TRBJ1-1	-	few	TGTGCCAGCAGTGAATGGAACCAGGGTAGGACTGAAGCTTTCTTT	CASSEWNQGRTEAFF
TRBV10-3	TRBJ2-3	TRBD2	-	TGTGCCATCAGACCTAGCGGATCCACAGATACGCAGTATTTT	CAIRPSGSTDTQYF
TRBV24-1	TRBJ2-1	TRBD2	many	TGTGCCACCAGTGATTTTCCGGGAGGAGGGAATGAGCAGTTCTTC	CATSDFPGGGNEQFF
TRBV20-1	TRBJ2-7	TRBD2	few	TGCAGTGCTAGCGATATGAGCGGGAAAGACTACGAGCAGTACTTC	CSASDMSGKDYEQYF
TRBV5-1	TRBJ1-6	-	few	TGCGCCAGCAGCTTGCAAGAGGCGTCACCCCTCCACTTT	CASSLQEASPLHF
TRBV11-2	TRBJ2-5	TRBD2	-	TGTGCCAGCAGCTTATTGGGGCCCCGACGACGTGCCACGACGACTACTAGCGGGGAGACCCAGTACTTC	CASSLLGPRRRATTTTSGETQYF
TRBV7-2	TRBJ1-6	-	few	TGTGCCAGCAGCCCTCTAGACAGAAAAAATTCACCCCTCCACTTT	CASSPLDRKNSPLHF
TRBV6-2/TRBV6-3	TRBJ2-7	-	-	TGTGCCAGCAGTTGGCGTCTACAGACCTACGAGCAGTACTTC	CASSWRLQTYEQYF
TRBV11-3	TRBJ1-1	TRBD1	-	TGTGCCAGCAGCGACAGGGTTGAAGCTTTCTTT	CASSDRVEAFF
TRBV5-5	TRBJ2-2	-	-	TGTGCCAGCAGCTTGACACCCTTCAGGGACACCGGGGAGCTGTTTTTT	CASSLTPFRDTGELFF
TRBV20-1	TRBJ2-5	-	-	TGCAGTGCTAGAGGAAACAGGGAGACCCAGTACTTC	CSARGNRETQYF
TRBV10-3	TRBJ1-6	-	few	TGTGCCATTCAGATCTCCTATAATTCACCCCTCCACTTT	CAIQISYNSPLHF